This TCR beta chain is drawn from a study of blood T cell repertoires in COVID-19. Assay: immunoSEQ multiplex PCR; the TCRdb copy retains only in-frame clones and omits some. The sample lists fewer than 250,000 clones; 89% were seen once. Enrolled through a virtual design, the participants were between roughly 18 and 90 years of age and came from about two dozen US areas. Donors in Cohort 3 who had recovered were those with two negative PCRs, healthcare professional clearance, or resolution of their symptoms. Trimming cost V 2 bases and J 4 bases, with 9 bases left between them. There are 12 residues in the CDR3. In germline, CDR1 is GTSNPN, CDR2 SVGIG (reference sequence).

The receptor's source is a woman aged 18-29 years who had recovered from COVID-19. The sequencing sample was made of PBMCs or T cells enriched from blood (not recorded which). J is TRBJ2-7 and V is TRBV30; D is unresolved. Here the CDR3 reads CAWSSGFYEQYF. In nucleotides, the CDR3 is TGTGCCTGGAGTTCCGGGTTTTACGAGCAGTACTTC.